Presented here are 29 T cell receptor beta chains from one specimen sequenced in a study of control samples from healthy donors and cancer patients. Clones were sequenced by immunoSEQ multiplex PCR, and TCRdb holds only the in-frame ones, with some missing. Among under 150,000 clones, around nine tenths were seen once, and the ten largest hold over 2%. The sample was blood. The receptors derive from a woman aged 70 to 79 in good health.

The chain is built from TRBV5-1 and TRBJ2-5; no clear D gene. V lost 4 bases and J 3 bases, leaving 4 bases between the germline ends. Germline CDR1 reads SGHRS; CDR2 reads YFSETQ. The CDR3 totals 11 residues. CDR3 nucleotide sequence: TGCGCCAGCAGCGAGGAAGAGACCCAGTACTTC. It codes for CASSEEETQYF.

The sample holds one count of this clone. The chain links TRBV5-1 to TRBJ2-5, with D possibly matching TRBD1 (6 bases). The CDR3 consists of 14 residues. Germline CDR1 is SGHRS and CDR2 is YFSETQ. V lost 4 bases, J lost 5 bases, and 15 bases lay in between. CDR3 nucleotide sequence: TGCGCCAGCAGCCCGGGAACAGGGATCGAGACCCAGTACTTC. Amino acids: CASSPGTGIETQYF.

The V gene is TRBV19, the J gene TRBJ2-7; TRBD1 agrees at 8 bases. The V segment lost 3 bases and the J segment 0 bases; nucleotides outside the gene matches: 4. CDR1 LNHDA and CDR2 SQIVND come from the germline V gene (reference sequence). The CDR3 consists of 15 residues. The CDR3 region is CASSIAGQVSYEQYF. CDR3 bases: TGTGCCAGTAGTATTGCGGGACAGGTCTCCTACGAGCAGTACTTC.

The V and J genes are TRBV12-3 or TRBV12-4 and TRBJ2-7; no clear D gene. This CDR3 is built from 13 residues. V gave up 7 bases and J gave up 7 bases, with 17 bases separating them. CDR3 nucleotide sequence: TGTGCCAGCACCCCAGGCCCCATTAGGGAGCAGTACTTC. It codes for CASTPGPIREQYF.

V is TRBV29-1 and J is TRBJ1-1, with TRBD1 identical over 8 bases. The CDR3 runs to 14 residues. The V and J ends lost 3 bases and 4 bases, in that order; junction bases with no gene match: 7. Looked up from germline, CDR1 is SQVTM and CDR2 is ANQGSEA. The chain's CDR3 is CSVEPGGLGTEAFF. The CDR3 DNA follows: TGCAGCGTTGAGCCAGGGGGCTTGGGCACTGAAGCTTTCTTT. The entire variable domain, with the rest obtained from reference TRBV29-1 and TRBJ1-1, is as follows: SAVISQKPSRDICQRGTSLTIQCQVDSQVTMMFWYRQQPGQSLTLIATANQGSEATYESGFVIDKFPISRPNLTFSTLTVSNMSPEDSSIYLCSVEPGGLGTEAFFGQGTRLTVV.

This chain joins TRBV2 and TRBJ2-5, with D perhaps TRBD2 (6 bases). Germline V gene sequence: CDR1 SNHLY, CDR2 FYNNEI. The CDR3 has 16 residues. The V end was cut by 4 bases, the J end by 5 bases, with 20 bases between. CDR3 in amino acids: CASSVGGGGFEETQYF. The CDR3 nucleotides are TGTGCCAGCAGTGTTGGGGGAGGAGGATTTGAGGAGACCCAGTACTTC.

The chain is built from TRBV12-5 and TRBJ1-1; no clear D. V was shortened by 5 bases and J by 0 bases, with 7 bases between the two germline ends. The CDR3 sequence is 13 residues long. Looked up from germline, CDR1 is LGHNT and CDR2 is FRNRAP. The CDR3 nucleotides are TGTGCTAGTGGTATCGACATGAACACTGAAGCTTTCTTT. Its protein product is CASGIDMNTEAFF.

V is TRBV5-1 and J is TRBJ1-4, with no clear D. Germline-derived CDR1 and CDR2 are SGHRS and YFSETQ. The CDR3 totals 15 residues. V lost 1 base to trimming and J lost 2 bases, with 9 bases between them. The CDR3 DNA reads TGCGCCAGCAGCTTGCAAGGCGATACTAATGAAAAACTGTTTTTT. Its protein product is CASSLQGDTNEKLFF. The whole variable domain, remainder taken from reference TRBV5-1 and TRBJ1-4, is KAGVTQTPRYLIKTRGQQVTLSCSPISGHRSVSWYQQTPGQGLQFLFEYFSETQRNKGNFPGRFSGRQFSNSRSEMNVSTLELGDSALYLCASSLQGDTNEKLFFGSGTQLSVL.

The CDR3 DNA reads TGCGCCAGCAGCCAAGAGGCGGGGCTTTTCACCGGGGAGCTGTTTTTT. This encodes CASSQEAGLFTGELFF. The genes are TRBV4-1 and TRBJ2-2, with D perhaps TRBD2 (6 bases). Per the germline V gene, CDR1 is MGHRA and CDR2 is YSYEKL. V lost 0 bases to trimming and J lost 4 bases, with 12 bases between them. The CDR3 spans 16 residues.

A single count supports this clone. The chain carries TRBV27 and TRBJ1-6; a possible D gene is TRBD1 (5 bases). V lost 3 bases to trimming and J lost 10 bases, with 13 bases between them. The CDR3 extends over 14 amino acids. CDR1 and CDR2 (germline): MNHEY, SMNVEV (reference sequence). This chain's CDR3 is CASSFRREDSPLHF. DNA of the CDR3: TGTGCCAGCAGTTTCCGCAGGGAAGACTCACCCCTCCACTTT.

This rearrangement joins TRBV11-3 to TRBJ2-5; D unclear. Per the germline V gene, CDR1 is SGHNT and CDR2 is YENEEA. CDR3 length: 15 residues. V lost 0 bases and J 3 bases, leaving 11 bases between the germline ends. The DNA for the CDR3 is TGTGCCAGCAGCTTAGAGGGCCGGCCAGAAGAGACCCAGTACTTC. Its protein product is CASSLEGRPEETQYF. The full variable domain, with the rest looked up from reference TRBV11-3 and TRBJ2-5, is EAGVVQSPRYKIIEKKQPVAFWCNPISGHNTLYWYLQNLGQGPELLIRYENEEAVDDSQLPKDRFSAERLKGVDSTLKIQPAELGDSAVYLCASSLEGRPEETQYFGPGTRLLVL.

This chain uses TRBV5-1 with TRBJ1-4; the D gene is possibly TRBD1 (5 bases). CDR3 size: 14 residues. Germline-derived CDR1 and CDR2 are SGHRS and YFSETQ. V was clipped by 2 bases and J by 6 bases, with 11 bases between them. The CDR3 spells CASSFSGGDEKLFF. The DNA of the CDR3 is TGCGCCAGCAGCTTTTCGGGGGGTGATGAAAAACTGTTTTTT.

The rearrangement uses TRBV10-3 and TRBJ2-1; D may be TRBD1 (6 bases). CDR3 length: 13 residues. Between the trimmed V and J ends, which lost 5 bases and 4 bases, there was a span of 9 bases. Germline loops: CDR1 ENHRY, CDR2 SYGVKD. This CDR3 is CAISSTGYNEQFF. In DNA form, the CDR3 reads TGTGCCATCAGTTCCACAGGGTACAATGAGCAGTTCTTC.

The V gene is TRBV6-2 or TRBV6-3, the J gene TRBJ1-4, with D perhaps matching TRBD1 (5 bases). The CDR3 is made up of 13 amino acids. Trimming cost V 6 bases and J 4 bases, with 9 bases left between them. Germline V gives CDR1 MNHEY, CDR2 SVGEGT. The CDR3 sequence: CASSDSLNEKLFF. The CDR3 nucleotides read TGTGCCAGCAGCGACAGTCTTAATGAAAAACTGTTTTTT.

This CDR3 reads CASSIQGTTEAFF. CDR3 nucleotide sequence: TGTGCCAGTAGTATTCAGGGGACCACTGAAGCTTTCTTT. The rearrangement joins TRBV19 to TRBJ1-1; maybe TRBD1 (6 bases). In germline, CDR1 is LNHDA, CDR2 SQIVND (reference sequence). Trimming removed 3 bases from V and 4 bases from J, with 9 bases in between. The length of the CDR3 is 13 residues.

This clone was picked up one time. The genes are TRBV2 and TRBJ2-7; TRBD2 aligns across 7 bases. The CDR3 is 13 amino acids. Germline V lookup: CDR1 SNHLY, CDR2 FYNNEI. The trim removed 6 bases at V and 3 bases at J, leaving 5 bases unmatched. DNA for the CDR3: TGTGCCAGCAGCTCTGGACTAGTCTACGAGCAGTACTTC. Protein product: CASSSGLVYEQYF.

This rearrangement joins TRBV7-9 to TRBJ2-7, with D perhaps matching TRBD2 (6 bases). CDR1 and CDR2 (germline): SEHNR, FQNEAQ (reference sequence). The CDR3 has 14 residues. Trimming removed 3 bases from V and 6 bases from J, with 15 bases in between. This CDR3 is CASSLGYGAGEQYF. As DNA, the CDR3 is TGTGCCAGCAGCTTGGGCTACGGAGCGGGCGAGCAGTACTTC.

V gene TRBV6-2 or TRBV6-3 combines with J gene TRBJ2-2; 10 bases are shared with TRBD1. The CDR3 is 15 residues long. Germline-derived CDR1 and CDR2 are MNHEY and SVGEGT. Trimming took 5 bases from V and 6 from J; bases not matched to a gene: 6. CDR3 bases: TGTGCCAGCAGTCGACAGGGGGCGCGGGCCGGGGAGCTGTTTTTT. Translating it yields CASSRQGARAGELFF.

The chain couples TRBV6-5 to TRBJ1-6; 10 bases line up with TRBD1. Trimming cost V 2 bases and J 14 bases; bases outside gene matches: 6. This CDR3 comprises 14 residues. Germline V gene sequence: CDR1 MNHEY, CDR2 SVGAGI. CDR3 DNA sequence: TGTGCCAGCAGTTACAGGGGACAGGGGACAGCCCTCCACTTT. Its protein is CASSYRGQGTALHF.

The rearrangement uses TRBV3-1 (or the pseudogene TRBV3-2) and TRBJ1-2; possible D gene TRBD1, 6 bases. This CDR3 has 13 residues. Between the trimmed V and J ends, which lost 8 bases and 4 bases, there was a span of 14 bases. CDR1 LGHDT and CDR2 YNNKEL come from the germline V gene (reference sequence). CDR3 bases: TGTGCCAGCGATGGGGGCCCGGGCTATGGCTACACCTTC. This encodes CASDGGPGYGYTF.

The genes are TRBV20-1 and TRBJ2-7; no definite D call. V was trimmed by 6 bases and J by 5 bases, leaving 11 bases between them. CDR1 is DFQATT and CDR2 is SNEGSKA in the germline V gene (reference sequence). This CDR3 has 11 amino acids. This CDR3 is CSAESGDEQYF. Written as DNA, the CDR3 is TGCAGTGCCGAAAGTGGGGACGAGCAGTACTTC.

The chain combines TRBV12-3 or TRBV12-4 with TRBJ1-1, with 7 bases fitting TRBD1. The ends lost 5 bases at V and 7 bases at J; junction bases unmatched: 1. This CDR3 spans 11 amino acids. The chain's CDR3 is CASSQGGEAFF. The DNA of the CDR3 is TGTGCCAGCAGTCAGGGGGGTGAAGCTTTCTTT.

The J gene is TRBJ1-5, the V gene TRBV11-3; TRBD1 matches at 11 bases. The CDR3 has 17 residues. The junction had 13 bases not matched to a gene; V was cut back by 5 bases and J by 7 bases. Germline V gene lookup returns CDR1 SGHNT and CDR2 YENEEA. Here the CDR3 reads CASSRTGTGGPYQPQHF. DNA of the CDR3: TGTGCCAGCAGCCGAACCGGGACAGGGGGGCCCTACCAGCCCCAGCATTTT.

This chain links TRBV7-3 with TRBJ1-6, with 7 bases matching TRBD1. The CDR3 runs to 16 residues. Germline V CDR1 and CDR2: SGHTA, FQGTGA. After removal of 1 base from V and 6 bases from J, the junction contained 6 bases not matched to a gene. The CDR3: CASSLMGGTVNSPLHF. In DNA form, the CDR3 reads TGTGCCAGCAGCTTAATGGGGGGGACAGTTAATTCACCCCTCCACTTT. The entire variable domain, with the rest obtained from reference TRBV7-3 and TRBJ1-6, is as follows: GAGVSQTPSNKVTEKGKYVELRCDPISGHTALYWYRQSLGQGPEFLIYFQGTGAADDSGLPNDRFFAVRPEGSVSTLKIQRTERGDSAVYLCASSLMGGTVNSPLHFGNGTRLTVT.

Written as DNA, the CDR3 is TGTGCCATATCGGACAGGGGGCGGGCTAATGAAAAACTGTTTTTT. Protein product: CAISDRGRANEKLFF. The V call is TRBV4-2, the J call TRBJ1-4; 11 bases fit TRBD1. The CDR3 length is 15 residues. Looked up from germline, CDR1 is LGHNA and CDR2 is YNFKEQ. The V segment lost 10 bases and the J segment 3 bases; nucleotides outside the gene matches: 7.

For the CDR3, the DNA is TGCGCCAGCAGCGGGACAGCGAACACCGGGGAGCTGTTTTTT. This gives the protein CASSGTANTGELFF. The chain uses TRBV5-1 and TRBJ2-2, with TRBD1 identical over 7 bases. This CDR3 has 14 residues. V gave up 4 bases and J gave up 0 bases; unmatched junction bases: 0. The germline gives CDR1 SGHRS, CDR2 YFSETQ.

V usage is TRBV6-5 and J usage is TRBJ2-1, with D hard to call. CDR1 is MNHEY and CDR2 is SVGAGI in the germline V gene. V was clipped by 6 bases and J by 8 bases, with 14 bases between them. The CDR3 has 13 amino acids. CDR3: CASSLYFRDEQFF. DNA of the CDR3: TGTGCCAGCAGCTTATACTTCCGGGATGAGCAGTTCTTC.

This chain connects TRBV9 to TRBJ1-2; D gene unclear. V was trimmed by 5 bases and J by 7 bases, leaving 18 bases between them. The CDR3 spans 14 residues. Germline loops: CDR1 SGDLS, CDR2 YYNGEE. CDR3 sequence reads: CASSPGPSGGGYTF. In DNA, the CDR3 is TGTGCCAGCAGTCCTGGACCGTCGGGAGGTGGCTACACCTTC.

The chain carries TRBV3-1 (or the pseudogene TRBV3-2) and TRBJ1-2; tentatively, D is TRBD1 (5 bases). V lost 6 bases and J lost 3, with 11 bases in between. Germline assignment: CDR1 LGHDT and CDR2 YNNKEL (reference sequence). This CDR3 spans 13 amino acids. The CDR3 DNA is TGTGCCAGCAGACCTTCGGGGGACTATGGCTACACCTTC. The encoded protein is CASRPSGDYGYTF.